Described below is a single TCR beta chain sequence and its context. Its antigen is currently unknown. V was cut by 3 bases and J by 0 bases, with 13 bases left in between. CDR1 is SGHDT, CDR2 YYEEEE, per germline. CDR3 length: 16 residues. This sample was taken from a study of vaccination and CD4 T cells after COVID-19. As for the study in general: Overlapping peptides covering the spike proteins of SARS-CoV-2, HCoV-NL63, HCoV-OC43 and HCoV-229E were added to stimulate cells. Study results and limitations: In convalescent patients, 304 of 307 vaccine-specific clones were mono-reactive for SARS-CoV-2 spike.

Sequenced with the Oncomine TCR Beta short-read assay was DNA taken from cultured CD4+ T cells. One entry per CDR3 protein results from TCRdb running MiXCR on the PCR reads. The table has some 18,000 distinct CDR3 sequences, 50% to 60% seen once. Indicated treatment: approximately 9-day PBMC culture with coronavirus spike peptide pools or control peptides (ViraFEST assay). Under the ViraFEST approach, antigen-specific T cells were expanded with peptide pools and TCRs subsequently sequenced. Researchers reported culturing around 2 million PBMCs per well with approximately 10 IU/ml IL-2 and about 9.2 ug/ml peptide pools.

The sequence came from a human donor who had recovered from COVID-19. Sequencing was performed on CD4+ T cells from blood, cultured in vitro, taken after SARS-CoV-2 vaccination. J is TRBJ1-5 and V is TRBV5-6; D not certain. The CDR3 protein is CASSSARLSSNQPQHF. CDR3 DNA sequence: TGTGCCAGCAGCTCCGCCCGGTTGAGTAGCAATCAGCCCCAGCATTTT.